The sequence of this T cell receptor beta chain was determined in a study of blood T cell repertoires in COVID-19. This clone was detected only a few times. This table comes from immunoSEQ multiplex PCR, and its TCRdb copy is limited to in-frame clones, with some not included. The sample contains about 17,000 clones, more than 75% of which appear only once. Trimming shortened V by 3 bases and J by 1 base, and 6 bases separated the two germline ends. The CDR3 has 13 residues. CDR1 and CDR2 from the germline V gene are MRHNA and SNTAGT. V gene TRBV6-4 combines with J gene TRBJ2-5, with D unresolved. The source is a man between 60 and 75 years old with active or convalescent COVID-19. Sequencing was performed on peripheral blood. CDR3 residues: CASSEQPQETQYF. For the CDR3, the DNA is TGTGCCAGCAGTGAACAGCCCCAAGAGACCCAGTACTTC.